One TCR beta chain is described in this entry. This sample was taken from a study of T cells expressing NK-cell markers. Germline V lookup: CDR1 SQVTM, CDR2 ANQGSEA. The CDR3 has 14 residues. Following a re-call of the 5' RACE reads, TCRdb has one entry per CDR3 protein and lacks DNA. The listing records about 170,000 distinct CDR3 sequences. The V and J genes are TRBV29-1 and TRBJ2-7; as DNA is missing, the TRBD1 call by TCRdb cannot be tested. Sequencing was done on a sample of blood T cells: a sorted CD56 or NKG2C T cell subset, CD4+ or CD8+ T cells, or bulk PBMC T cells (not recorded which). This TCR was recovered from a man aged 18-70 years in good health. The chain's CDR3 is CSVGTGRISYEQYF.